The 8 T cell receptor beta chains presented below share a single source sample, sequenced in a study of lymphopenia after photon versus proton radiotherapy. Some clones are missing from TCRdb's copy, which holds only in-frame ones; the method was immunoSEQ multiplex PCR. This sample carries fewer than 9,000 clones, 85% to 90% of them seen once, and the ten largest clones take 17%. The source was peripheral blood, collected from a patient treated with photon-based radiotherapy. The origin of the receptors is a man between 60 and 75 years old with cholangiocarcinoma.

The CDR3 loop reads CASSYSGVQYF. The CDR3 DNA follows: TGTGCCAGCAGTTACTCAGGGGTGCAGTACTTC. The rearrangement joins TRBV6-6 to TRBJ2-7; D might be TRBD1 (5 bases). Germline CDR1 reads MNHNY; CDR2 reads SVGAGI (reference sequence). The CDR3 consists of 11 residues. V dropped 0 bases and J dropped 9 bases, with 6 bases sitting between them.

This clone was observed a handful of times. The chain links TRBV11-2 to TRBJ1-5; D is unresolved. The CDR3 has 14 residues. Germline CDR1 is SGHAT and CDR2 is FQNNGV. The germline V and J ends were trimmed by 1 base and 9 bases, with 13 bases remaining between them. The DNA of the CDR3 is TGTGCCAGCAGCTTAGGTCCTAACACTGGGCCCCAGCATTTT. The encoded protein is CASSLGPNTGPQHF.

The CDR3 region has the DNA TGTGCCACCAGCAGAGAGGCTAGCGGGACCTACAATGAGCAGTTCTTC. This translates into CATSREASGTYNEQFF. The rearrangement joins TRBV15 to TRBJ2-1, with 9 bases identical to TRBD2. The ends lost 0 bases at V and 2 bases at J; junction bases unmatched: 2. The germline V gene encodes CDR1 LNHNV and CDR2 YYDKDF (reference sequence). The CDR3 consists of 16 residues.

The J gene is TRBJ2-1, the V gene TRBV18; possibly TRBD1 for D (6 bases). Trimming left V 0 bases short and J 6 bases short, with 15 bases between. The CDR3 has 16 residues. Germline V gives CDR1 KGHSH, CDR2 LQKENI. The CDR3 sequence is CASSPPLVRGANEQFF. Here the CDR3 DNA reads TGTGCCAGCTCACCACCATTAGTCAGGGGAGCCAATGAGCAGTTCTTC.

The V gene is TRBV28, the J gene TRBJ2-7; the match to TRBD1 covers 8 bases. V trimming: 7 bases; J trimming: 0 bases; junction bases outside the gene matches: 11. Germline-derived CDR1 and CDR2 are MDHEN and SYDVKM. The length of the CDR3 is 16 residues. CDR3 bases: TGTGCCAGCACCCCGGCAGGGACAGGCAGCTCCTACGAGCAGTACTTC. It encodes CASTPAGTGSSYEQYF. Filled out from reference TRBV28 and TRBJ2-7, the complete variable domain reads DVKVTQSSRYLVKRTGEKVFLECVQDMDHENMFWYRQDPGLGLRLIYFSYDVKMKEKGDIPEGYSVSREKKERFSLILESASTNQTSMYLCASTPAGTGSSYEQYFGPGTRLTVT.

This sequence joins TRBV28 and TRBJ1-6, with 7 bases lining up with TRBD1. Germline V gene sequence: CDR1 MDHEN, CDR2 SYDVKM. This CDR3 region has 14 residues. V shed 5 bases, J shed 7 bases, and the junction held 5 bases outside the gene matches. Here the CDR3 reads CASSGGTANSPLHF. CDR3 coding DNA: TGTGCCAGCAGTGGGGGGACAGCAAATTCACCCCTCCACTTT. Drawing the rest from reference TRBV28 and TRBJ1-6, the complete variable domain is DVKVTQSSRYLVKRTGEKVFLECVQDMDHENMFWYRQDPGLGLRLIYFSYDVKMKEKGDIPEGYSVSREKKERFSLILESASTNQTSMYLCASSGGTANSPLHFGNGTRLTVT.

The chain is built from TRBV5-1 and TRBJ1-1; 8 bases map to TRBD1. The CDR3 runs 13 residues. CDR1 and CDR2 from the germline V gene are SGHRS and YFSETQ. The V gene end was trimmed by 3 bases and the J gene end by 5 bases; junction bases not matched to a gene: 3. CDR3 amino acids: CASSSTGVTEAFF. DNA for the CDR3: TGCGCCAGCAGCTCGACAGGGGTTACTGAAGCTTTCTTT.

This clone is a singleton in its sample. This sequence joins TRBV5-1 and TRBJ2-5, with D unclear. Trimming stripped 2 bases from V and 2 bases from J, with 10 bases between. This CDR3 is built from 14 residues. Germline CDR1 is SGHRS and CDR2 is YFSETQ. CDR3 coding DNA: TGCGCCAGCAGCTTCCAGCCCCAGCAAGAGACCCAGTACTTC. It translates to CASSFQPQQETQYF.